These 19 T cell receptor beta chains came from one sample sequenced in a study of identical twins. TCRdb passed the 5' RACE reads through MiXCR, listing each CDR3 protein once. The sample lists 250,000 to 350,000 distinct CDR3 sequences, about 8.3% occurring once. The data were also submitted as part of a second study, on yellow fever vaccine responses in identical twins.

Sample: memory (CD45RO+) T cells sorted from blood. These TCRs come from a woman between 18 and 29 years old in good health.

This chain links TRBV7-8 with TRBJ2-7; 9 nucleotides agree with TRBD1. The trim removed 1 base at V and 2 bases at J, leaving 9 bases unmatched. The germline gives CDR1 SGHVS, CDR2 FQNEAQ. The CDR3 has 17 residues. The CDR3 nucleotides are TGTGCCAGCAGCTTAGGGGAGGGGACAGGGTTCCCCTACGAGCAGTACTTC. Its protein product is CASSLGEGTGFPYEQYF.

The chain joins TRBV5-5 to TRBJ2-3; D perhaps matches TRBD2 (5 bases). V lost 1 base and J lost 2, with 14 bases in between. The CDR3 is 16 residues long. Germline V gives CDR1 SGHKS, CDR2 YYEKEE (reference sequence). CDR3 in amino acids: CASSLRGPGVTDTQYF. Written as DNA, the CDR3 is TGTGCCAGCAGCTTGCGGGGTCCTGGGGTCACAGATACGCAGTATTTT. The whole variable domain, filled in from reference TRBV5-5 and TRBJ2-3, reads DAGVTQSPTHLIKTRGQQVTLRCSPISGHKSVSWYQQVLGQGPQFIFQYYEKEERGRGNFPDRFSARQFPNYSSELNVNALLLGDSALYLCASSLRGPGVTDTQYFGPGTRLTVL.

V is TRBV20-1 and J is TRBJ1-2; 9 bases map to TRBD1. The V gene's germline CDR1 is DFQATT and CDR2 SNEGSKA (reference sequence). The junction had 4 bases not matched to a gene; V was cut back by 8 bases and J by 3 bases. The CDR3 runs to 12 residues. The CDR3 DNA reads TGCAGTTACAGGGGGCTAGACTATGGCTACACCTTC. Residues: CSYRGLDYGYTF.

This clonotype was seen ten or more times. CDR3 region: CASADSINEKLFF. Here the CDR3 DNA reads TGTGCCAGCGCAGACTCCATTAATGAAAAACTGTTTTTT. The rearrangement joins TRBV12-3 or TRBV12-4 to TRBJ1-4; the D is unclear. CDR3 length equals 13 residues. The V and J ends lost 8 bases and 4 bases respectively, with 11 bases between them.

This clonotype was counted only a few times. The chain combines TRBV28 with TRBJ2-2; 14 bases are shared with TRBD2. This CDR3 comprises 19 residues. From germline, CDR1 is MDHEN and CDR2 SYDVKM. Trimming at V came to 5 bases and at J to 4 bases, leaving 12 bases not matched to a gene. CDR3: CASSLTRLAGGLFTGELFF. In DNA, the CDR3 is TGTGCCAGCAGTCTAACCCGACTAGCGGGAGGGCTCTTCACCGGGGAGCTGTTTTTT.

The V gene is TRBV16, the J gene TRBJ2-7; unclear D gene. In germline, CDR1 is KGHSY, CDR2 FQNENV. V was cut by 0 bases and J by 1 base, with 13 bases left in between. This CDR3 region has 16 residues. The CDR3 reads CASSQSRKVGSYEQYV. The DNA of the CDR3 is TGTGCCAGCAGCCAATCTCGGAAAGTTGGATCCTACGAGCAGTACGTC.

This chain uses TRBV6-1 with TRBJ2-1; 10 bases are a match to TRBD2. The ends lost 5 bases at V and 0 bases at J; junction bases unmatched: 7. Germline V gene data show CDR1 as MNHNS and CDR2 as SASEGT. This CDR3 comprises 17 residues. CDR3 region: CASSPGTSVPSYNEQFF. In DNA, the CDR3 is TGTGCCAGCAGTCCCGGGACTAGCGTTCCCTCCTACAATGAGCAGTTCTTC.

This clonotype was seen at least ten times. V usage is TRBV7-8 and J usage is TRBJ1-5, with TRBD1 matching over 8 bases. The CDR3 contains 14 residues. The J segment lost 6 bases and the V segment lost 5 bases, leaving 6 bases of the junction unmatched. In germline, CDR1 is SGHVS, CDR2 FQNEAQ. CDR3 loop: CASSADRGSQPQHF. The CDR3 DNA is TGTGCCAGCAGCGCCGACAGGGGAAGTCAGCCCCAGCATTTT.

At least ten counts were recorded for this clonotype. The chain is built from TRBV12-3 or TRBV12-4 and TRBJ1-1; 9 nucleotides match TRBD1. V shed 5 bases and J 11 bases; nucleotides not matched to a gene: 9. The CDR3 extends over 13 amino acids. CDR3 residues: CASSHRGRMRAFF. CDR3 nucleotide sequence: TGTGCCAGCAGTCACAGGGGGCGGATGCGGGCTTTCTTT.

This clonotype was detected only a few times. The rearrangement uses TRBV6-1 and TRBJ2-7; D may be TRBD1 (6 bases). The CDR3 length is 16 residues. Germline loops: CDR1 MNHNS, CDR2 SASEGT. V was cut by 0 bases and J by 2 bases, with 14 bases left in between. The CDR3, as DNA: TGTGCCAGCAGTGAAGCGTACCCAGGGGTCCCCTACGAGCAGTACGTC. Translated: CASSEAYPGVPYEQYV.

V gene TRBV24-1 combines with J gene TRBJ2-2; D possibly corresponds to TRBD2 (6 bases). Looked up from germline, CDR1 is KGHDR and CDR2 is SFDVKD. V lost 3 bases and J 6 bases, leaving 16 bases between the germline ends. The CDR3 has 16 residues. This CDR3 reads CATSDPVTRAPGELFF. The CDR3 coding sequence is TGTGCCACCAGTGATCCTGTGACTAGAGCACCCGGGGAGCTGTTTTTT.

This clonotype was found a few times. This chain joins TRBV18 and TRBJ2-1; unclear D gene. The CDR3 is 13 amino acids. Trimming cost V 3 bases and J 3 bases, with 6 bases left between them. The germline V gene has CDR1 KGHSH and CDR2 LQKENI. CDR3 protein: CASSPTLYNEQFF. Here the CDR3 DNA reads TGTGCCAGCTCACCCACCCTCTACAATGAGCAGTTCTTC.

V usage is TRBV6-1 and J usage is TRBJ1-5; no firm D call. V shed 1 base and J shed 9 bases, with 16 bases lying between them. Germline lookup yields CDR1 MNHNS and CDR2 SASEGT. The CDR3 covers 15 residues. The CDR3 DNA reads TGTGCCAGCAGTGAAGAGCCAGGCAACATAAGGCCCCAGCATTTT. As protein: CASSEEPGNIRPQHF.

At least ten counts were recorded for this clonotype. This sequence joins TRBV12-3 or TRBV12-4 and TRBJ1-1; D uncertain. Trimming took off 7 bases at V and 2 bases at J, with 11 bases between the two ends. The CDR3 spans 13 residues. The CDR3 sequence is CASNPGTNTEAFF. In nucleotides, the CDR3 is TGTGCCAGCAATCCGGGAACTAACACTGAAGCTTTCTTT.

This clonotype was counted at least ten times. The chain couples TRBV28 to TRBJ2-7; D may be TRBD2 (5 bases). Deletions cut 2 bases from V and 0 bases from J, with 8 bases between. The CDR3 sequence is 14 residues long. Germline V gives CDR1 MDHEN, CDR2 SYDVKM. This CDR3 reads CASSLTGNSYEQYF. CDR3 sequence (DNA): TGTGCCAGCAGTTTAACCGGGAACTCCTACGAGCAGTACTTC. The full variable domain, its missing parts supplied by reference TRBV28 and TRBJ2-7, is DVKVTQSSRYLVKRTGEKVFLECVQDMDHENMFWYRQDPGLGLRLIYFSYDVKMKEKGDIPEGYSVSREKKERFSLILESASTNQTSMYLCASSLTGNSYEQYFGPGTRLTVT.

The genes are TRBV7-9 and TRBJ2-3; D is undetermined. This CDR3 contains 15 residues. Looked up from germline, CDR1 is SEHNR and CDR2 is FQNEAQ (reference sequence). V shed 5 bases and J shed 0 bases, with 12 bases lying between them. The CDR3 sequence is CASSLSVLSTDTQYF. The CDR3 DNA sequence: TGTGCCAGCAGCCTCTCGGTCCTGAGCACAGATACGCAGTATTTT.

The genes are TRBV5-5 and TRBJ2-1; 15 bases are shared with TRBD2. The V gene end was trimmed by 4 bases and the J gene end by 5 bases; junction bases not matched to a gene: 10. The CDR3 runs 18 residues. Per germline, CDR1 SGHKS and CDR2 YYEKEE (reference sequence). CDR3 sequence (DNA): TGTGCCAGCAGCCTCACGGGACTAGCGGGAGGTCGGAACAATGAGCAGTTCTTC. Its translation is CASSLTGLAGGRNNEQFF.

This clonotype came up a few times. For the CDR3, the DNA is TGTGCCAGCGGGGGGGAACAGCCCCAGCATTTT. Translating it yields CASGGEQPQHF. This chain joins TRBV6-1 and TRBJ1-5, with D perhaps matching TRBD1 (5 bases). The CDR3 extends over 11 amino acids. With 8 bases removed from V and 7 bases from J, the gap between germline ends came to 9 bases. Looked up from germline, CDR1 is MNHNS and CDR2 is SASEGT.

This clonotype was seen many times. This chain links TRBV27 with TRBJ2-1; 10 positions agree with TRBD2. This CDR3 contains 15 residues. Germline loops: CDR1 MNHEY, CDR2 SMNVEV (reference sequence). With 5 bases clipped from V and 5 bases from J, the junction kept 6 bases outside the gene matches. The CDR3 protein is CASSPGTSDNNEQFF. Written as DNA, the CDR3 is TGTGCCAGCAGTCCCGGGACTAGCGATAACAATGAGCAGTTCTTC.